This entry is about one T cell receptor beta chain. The antigen remains undetermined. The data belong to a study of T cells after posttransplantation cyclophosphamide. The naive gate required viable CD3+CD4+ or CD3+CD8+ cells with CCR7+CD45RA+CD45RO-CD95-CD27+CD28+ phenotype. The V gene's germline CDR1 is MNHEY and CDR2 SMNVEV (reference sequence). The CDR3 is 14 residues long. The ends lost 6 bases at V and 7 bases at J; junction bases unmatched: 11. Sequencing used immunoSEQ multiplex PCR; TCRdb keeps in-frame clones, though not all of them. The sample holds more than 30,000 clones, 85% to 95% seen once. General study findings and limits: Donor-recipient repertoire similarity was low at 1-2 months, rising over year one. TRB clonality was highly associated with recipient CMV seropositivity and reactivation.

The chain couples TRBV27 to TRBJ1-1; TRBD1 aligns across 7 bases. Sample: naive CD4+ T cells sorted from PBMCs. The clonotype was recovered from a woman in her fifties or sixties in good health, CMV-negative, and a related stem cell transplant donor. The CDR3 sequence is CASRPLDRVIEAFF. CDR3 coding DNA: TGTGCCAGCAGGCCCCTTGACAGGGTAATTGAAGCTTTCTTT.